The clone carrying this T cell receptor (beta chain) came up many times. Amplification of TCR beta CDR3 regions used RNA as the template. First-round RT-PCR targeting the TCR CDR3 was performed with the HTBI primer set. TCRdb passed the multiplex PCR reads through MiXCR, listing each CDR3 protein once. The table lists 450,000 to 550,000 distinct CDR3 sequences, roughly a quarter of them singletons. The data are from a study of T cells in Graves' hyperthyroidism and ophthalmopathy. Germline CDR1 and CDR2: SGHTA and FQGNSA. The CDR3 spans 15 residues. The trim removed 4 bases at V and 4 bases at J, leaving 9 bases unmatched.

The rearrangement joins TRBV7-2 to TRBJ1-2, with 7 bases fitting TRBD1. This TCR was recovered from a woman younger than 45 with Graves' ophthalmopathy. Input material: blood. CDR3 bases: TGTGCCAGCAGCTCCCCGAGACAGGGCCTCTATGGCTACACCTTC. Amino acid sequence: CASSSPRQGLYGYTF.